This TCR beta chain was captured by sequencing in a study of T-cell reconstitution after alpha-beta-depleted transplantation in children. CDR3 size: 15 residues. Trimming left V 6 bases short and J 6 bases short, with 15 bases between. Unique molecular identifiers were built into the TCRbeta library. TCRdb re-derived calls from the PCR reads in MiXCR, one entry per CDR3 protein. The sample contains about 600,000 distinct CDR3 sequences, 8% to 11% of which appear only once. This clonotype was sampled from a human donor who donated a stem cell graft to a child with acute myeloid leukemia. The sample was PBMCs from the stem cell graft donor, taken from the stem cell graft. V and J are TRBV12-3 or TRBV12-4 and TRBJ1-6, with D possibly matching TRBD1 (6 bases). Here the CDR3 DNA reads TGTGCCAGCAGCCAAAGGGGGGGTGTTAATTCACCCCTCCACTTT. Translation gives CASSQRGGVNSPLHF.